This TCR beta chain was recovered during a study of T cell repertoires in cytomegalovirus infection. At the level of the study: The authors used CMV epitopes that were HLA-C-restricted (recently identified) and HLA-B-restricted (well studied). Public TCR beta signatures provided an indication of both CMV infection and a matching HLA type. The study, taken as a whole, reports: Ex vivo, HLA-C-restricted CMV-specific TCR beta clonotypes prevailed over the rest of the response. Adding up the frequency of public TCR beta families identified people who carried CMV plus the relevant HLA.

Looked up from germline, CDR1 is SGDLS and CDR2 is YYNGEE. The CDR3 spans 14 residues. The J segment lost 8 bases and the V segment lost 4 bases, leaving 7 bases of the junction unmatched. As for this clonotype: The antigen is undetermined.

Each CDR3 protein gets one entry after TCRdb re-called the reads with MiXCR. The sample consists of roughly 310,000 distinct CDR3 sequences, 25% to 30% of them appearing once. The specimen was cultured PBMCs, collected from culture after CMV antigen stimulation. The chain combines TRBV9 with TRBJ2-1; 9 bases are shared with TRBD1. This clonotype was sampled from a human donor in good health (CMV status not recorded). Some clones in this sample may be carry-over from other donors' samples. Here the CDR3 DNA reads TGTGCCAGCAGCCCCCGGGACAGGGTCGATGAGCAGTTCTTC. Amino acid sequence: CASSPRDRVDEQFF.